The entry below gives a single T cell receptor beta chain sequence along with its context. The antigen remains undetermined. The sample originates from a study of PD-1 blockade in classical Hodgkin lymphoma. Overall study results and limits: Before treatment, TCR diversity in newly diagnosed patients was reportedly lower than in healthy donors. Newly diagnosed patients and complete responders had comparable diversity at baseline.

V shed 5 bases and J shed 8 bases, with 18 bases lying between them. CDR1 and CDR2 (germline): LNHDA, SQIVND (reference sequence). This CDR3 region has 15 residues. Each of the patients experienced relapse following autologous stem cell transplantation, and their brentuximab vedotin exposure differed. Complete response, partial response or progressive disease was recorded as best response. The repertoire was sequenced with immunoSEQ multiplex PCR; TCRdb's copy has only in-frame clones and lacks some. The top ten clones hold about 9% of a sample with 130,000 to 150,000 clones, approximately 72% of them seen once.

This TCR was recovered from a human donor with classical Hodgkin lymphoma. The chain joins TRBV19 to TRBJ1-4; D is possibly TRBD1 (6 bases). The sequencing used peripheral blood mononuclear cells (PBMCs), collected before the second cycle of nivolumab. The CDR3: CASSSLAAGEEKLFF. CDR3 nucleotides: TGTGCCAGTAGTTCGTTGGCGGCAGGGGAAGAAAAACTGTTTTTT. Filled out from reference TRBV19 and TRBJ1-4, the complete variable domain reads DGGITQSPKYLFRKEGQNVTLSCEQNLNHDAMYWYRQDPGQGLRLIYYSQIVNDFQKGDIAEGYSVSREKKESFPLTVTSAQKNPTAFYLCASSSLAAGEEKLFFGSGTQLSVL.